This T cell receptor beta chain was documented in a study of blood T cell repertoires in COVID-19 (dated by TCRdb to 2020 to 2022). Broadly, across the study: Samples from collaborators originated in the United States, Italy and Spain and spanned both the acute and convalescent phases of COVID-19. HLA class I and class II types, where available, came from metadata supplied by the sample provider rather than from assay-based typing. A freely available public database, intended as a resource for researchers studying the immune response to SARS-CoV-2, is where the repertoires were released. The dataset comprised deeply sampled blood TCRbeta repertoires from subjects exposed to, actively infected with, or recovered from COVID-19. Samples came from the ongoing ImmuneRACE study (first 160 participants) plus 1,254 subjects from 6 global collaborators. Nearly every sample came with metadata listing a de-identified subject ID, COVID-19 status, age in years and sex. The material from the prospective study consisted of cDNA or gDNA derived from T cells, B-cell-depleted T cells, or PBMCs. What the authors observed across the whole study: The quantity of clinical and demographic metadata differed by source and by participant and was supplied without curation.

TCRbeta CDR3 regions were amplified from genomic DNA using the immunoSEQ Assay, a bias-controlled multiplex PCR. As for how the authors treated the data: Within the assay, amplification of reference gene primers was used to estimate how many nucleated cells each sample contained. To quantify the absolute abundance of each unique TCRbeta CDR3 rearrangement, sequence reads were collapsed and filtered. Productive Simpson clonality was computed per sample as the square root of Simpson's diversity index over productive rearrangements. TCRdb limited this immuneACCESS table to in-frame rearrangements with V and J called. A share of clones is missing; checked studies link under half to unresolved V genes, and the rest is unexplained. V and J calls and clone size are given by that table; D and trimming were obtained from the DNA. Within this sample are approximately 16,000 clones, with around nine tenths of them counted one time only. Around 13% of the sample lies in the top ten.

A note on this clone: Its antigen remains unidentified. No quality values exist for individual bases; no much larger clone is one base distant.

V loses 6 bases, J loses 7 bases, and the germline ends lie 8 bases apart. The germline V gene (reference sequence) sets CDR1 to DFQATT and CDR2 to SNEGSKA. The CDR3, from cysteine to phenylalanine, totals 10 residues. Only CDR3 DNA is held: 30 bases, read in frame from base 1. Whole blood was collected in K2EDTA tubes by collaborating institutions according to the institutions' own protocols. Collaborator samples were shipped for TCRbeta analysis as frozen whole blood, isolated PBMCs, or DNA extracted from either sample type. Sequencing was done on a sample of peripheral blood. This clonotype originated in a human donor in a cohort sampled during active COVID-19. This sequence uses TRBV20-1 and TRBJ2-3, with no D gene named confidently. The CDR3 corresponds to CSARSNTQYF. The nucleotide sequence reads as follows: TGCAGTGCCAGATCAAATACGCAGTATTTT.